This TCR beta chain was recorded in a study of beta chain features in type 1 diabetes. Across the whole study: The study examined about 110,000,000 sorted cells across all samples. The study, taken as a whole, reports: Insertion counts at VDJ junctions were lower in type 1 diabetes patients, who also showed more deletions there. Shorter TCRB CDR3s, moderately but significantly so, marked every one of the four CD4+ subsets in Type 1 diabetes patients.

In all sorted populations, purity surpassed 98%. This clone was counted between two and nine times. What it recognizes is unknown. As every portion of the isolated RNA was reverse transcribed, the sequencing read expressed TCRB transcripts. Measured with immunoSEQ multiplex PCR; TCRdb has only the in-frame clones, and not every one. The table shows under 400,000 clones, with over 9.5% occurring only once. Sequences were obtained from naive CD4+ T cells from blood. The source is a woman younger than 30 with type 1 diabetes.

This chain's CDR3 is CASSQDRTGGNEQYF. The CDR3 DNA is TGCGCCAGCAGCCAAGATAGGACAGGGGGTAACGAGCAGTACTTC. The gene calls are TRBV4-3 and TRBJ2-7; 10 nucleotides line up with TRBD1. V was pared by 0 bases and J by 5 bases, with 4 bases of the junction left unmatched. The CDR3 runs to 15 residues. The germline gives CDR1 LGHNA, CDR2 YSLEER.